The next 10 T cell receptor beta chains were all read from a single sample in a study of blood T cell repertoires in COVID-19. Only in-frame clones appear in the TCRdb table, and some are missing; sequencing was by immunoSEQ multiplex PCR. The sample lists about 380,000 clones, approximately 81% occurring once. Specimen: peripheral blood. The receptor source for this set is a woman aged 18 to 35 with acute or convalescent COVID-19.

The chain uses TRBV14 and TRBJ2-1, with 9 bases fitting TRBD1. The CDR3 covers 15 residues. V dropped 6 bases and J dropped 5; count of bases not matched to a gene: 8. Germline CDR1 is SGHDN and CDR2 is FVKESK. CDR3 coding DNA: TGTGCCAGCAGGACCGACAGGGGGTACGACAATGAGCAGTTCTTC. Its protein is CASRTDRGYDNEQFF.

CDR3 nucleotides: TGTGCTAGTGCCACCGGGACTAGCAAAGTCCATGAGCAGTTCTTC. Encoded protein: CASATGTSKVHEQFF. The chain has TRBV12-5 and TRBJ2-1; TRBD2 aligns across 9 bases. Germline-derived CDR1 and CDR2 are LGHNT and FRNRAP. V dropped 7 bases and J dropped 8; count of bases not matched to a gene: 12. CDR3 length: 15 residues.

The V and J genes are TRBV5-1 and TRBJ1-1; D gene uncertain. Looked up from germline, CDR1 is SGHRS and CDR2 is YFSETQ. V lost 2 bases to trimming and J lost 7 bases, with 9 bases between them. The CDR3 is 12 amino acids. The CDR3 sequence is CASSFVGLEAFF. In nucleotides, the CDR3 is TGCGCCAGCAGCTTTGTCGGACTTGAAGCTTTCTTT.

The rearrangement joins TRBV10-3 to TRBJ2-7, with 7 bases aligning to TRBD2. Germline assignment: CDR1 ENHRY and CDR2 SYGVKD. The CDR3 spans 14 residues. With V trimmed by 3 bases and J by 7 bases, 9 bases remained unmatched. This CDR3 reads CAISDWRGTIEQYF. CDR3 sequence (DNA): TGTGCCATCAGTGACTGGAGAGGGACTATTGAGCAGTACTTC.

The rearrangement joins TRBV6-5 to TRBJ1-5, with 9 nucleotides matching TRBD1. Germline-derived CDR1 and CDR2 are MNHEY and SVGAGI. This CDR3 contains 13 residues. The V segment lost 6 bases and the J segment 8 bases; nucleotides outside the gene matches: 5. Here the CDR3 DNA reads TGTGCCAGCAGGGGGGACAGGGATAAGCCCCAGCATTTT. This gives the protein CASRGDRDKPQHF.

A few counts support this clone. The CDR3 reads CASTPRDRAYEQYF. The CDR3 nucleotides are TGTGCCAGCACCCCCCGGGACAGAGCCTACGAGCAGTACTTC. The chain uses TRBV6-5 and TRBJ2-7, with 7 nucleotides matching TRBD1. The CDR3 is 14 amino acids. The germline V gene has CDR1 MNHEY and CDR2 SVGAGI. The J segment lost 2 bases and the V segment lost 7 bases, leaving 8 bases of the junction unmatched.

CDR3 loop: CASSLGQGTYGYTF. The CDR3 DNA is TGTGCCAGCAGCCTTGGACAGGGAACCTATGGCTACACCTTC. The chain carries TRBV6-5 and TRBJ1-2; 8 positions agree with TRBD1. V dropped 6 bases and J dropped 4; count of bases not matched to a gene: 7. This CDR3 contains 14 residues. Germline CDR1 is MNHEY and CDR2 is SVGAGI.

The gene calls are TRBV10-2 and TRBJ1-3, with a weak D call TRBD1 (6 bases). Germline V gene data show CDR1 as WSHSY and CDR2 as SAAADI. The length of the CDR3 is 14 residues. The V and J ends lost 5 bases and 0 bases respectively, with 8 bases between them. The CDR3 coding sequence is TGCGCCAGCAGTCAGGGGAACTCTGGAAACACCATATATTTT. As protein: CASSQGNSGNTIYF.

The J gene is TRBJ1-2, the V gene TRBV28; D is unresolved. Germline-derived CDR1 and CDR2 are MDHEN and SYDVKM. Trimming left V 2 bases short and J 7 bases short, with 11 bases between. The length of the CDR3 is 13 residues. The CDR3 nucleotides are TGTGCCAGCAGTTTACGGAGGGAGAGTGGCTACACCTTC. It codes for CASSLRRESGYTF.

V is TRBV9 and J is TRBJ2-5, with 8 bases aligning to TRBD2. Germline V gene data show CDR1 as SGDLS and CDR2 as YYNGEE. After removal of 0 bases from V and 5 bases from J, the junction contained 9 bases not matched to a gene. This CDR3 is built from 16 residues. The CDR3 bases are TGTGCCAGCAGCGTAGGGGGACTAGAAAGTGTGGAGACCCAGTACTTC. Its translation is CASSVGGLESVETQYF. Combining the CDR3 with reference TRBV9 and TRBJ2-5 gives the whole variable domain DSGVTQTPKHLITATGQRVTLRCSPRSGDLSVYWYQQSLDQGLQFLIQYYNGEERAKGNILERFSAQQFPDLHSELNLSSLELGDSALYFCASSVGGLESVETQYFGPGTRLLVL.